These 16 T cell receptor beta chains share one sample of origin, sequenced in a study of human T cells and chemical hapten exposure. Time point meaning: healthy volunteer bleed at 2 weeks. Blood, whole and unfractionated, served as the source for total RNA extraction. Each CDR3 protein is one row after TCRdb ran MiXCR on the RACE reads. Here the sample spans about 31,000 distinct CDR3 sequences, 6.5% to 8.5% being singletons. The sequenced material came from whole blood. Receptors originate from a human donor in good health. Some clones in this sample may be carry-over from other donors' samples.

The rearrangement joins TRBV7-6 to TRBJ1-1; 7 nucleotides align to TRBD1. The germline CDR1 and CDR2 sequences are SGHVS and FNYEAQ. This CDR3 has 15 residues. V was clipped by 5 bases and J by 4 bases; unmatched bases: 10. DNA for the CDR3: TGTGCCAGCAGCCCAGACTCAGGGGGAGTCACTGAAGCTTTCTTT. Protein: CASSPDSGGVTEAFF.

The sample holds many counts of this clonotype. The chain recombines TRBV13 with TRBJ1-2; D might be TRBD1 (5 bases). Trimming shortened V by 5 bases and J by 3 bases, and 10 bases separated the two germline ends. The CDR3 contains 13 residues. Germline CDR1 and CDR2: PRHDT and FYEKMQ (reference sequence). CDR3 DNA: TGTGCCAGCAGCCAGGGCCCAGACTATGGCTACACCTTC. Encoded protein: CASSQGPDYGYTF.

This clonotype occurred a few times. The chain couples TRBV24-1 to TRBJ1-2, with D uncertain. The germline gives CDR1 KGHDR, CDR2 SFDVKD. V was clipped by 8 bases and J by 4 bases, with 10 bases between them. The CDR3 has 12 amino acids. Here the CDR3 DNA reads TGTGCCACCAACCAGGAGGGCTATGGCTACACCTTC. It encodes CATNQEGYGYTF.

V gene TRBV7-8 combines with J gene TRBJ1-5; the match to TRBD1 covers 7 bases. V lost 5 bases and J lost 6; bases outside the gene matches: 7. From germline, CDR1 is SGHVS and CDR2 FQNEAQ. The CDR3 sequence is 14 residues long. This CDR3 reads CASSLDRATQPQHF. Written as DNA, the CDR3 is TGTGCCAGCAGCCTTGACAGGGCAACTCAGCCCCAGCATTTT.

This chain connects TRBV5-1 to TRBJ2-1, with D possibly TRBD2 on 6 matching bases. CDR3 length equals 16 residues. Germline CDR1 SGHRS, CDR2 YFSETQ. The V end lost 4 bases, the J end lost 9 bases, and 23 bases lay between the germline ends. The CDR3 DNA follows: TGCGCCAGCAGCCACAACGGGGGACCCTCCGGGGGTGAGCAGTTCTTC. This sequence encodes CASSHNGGPSGGEQFF.

This clonotype was observed at least ten times. The chain has TRBV25-1 and TRBJ1-2; the match to TRBD1 covers 7 bases. The germline V gene has CDR1 MGHDK and CDR2 SYGVNS. This CDR3 comprises 13 residues. V shed 6 bases, J shed 4 bases, and the junction held 5 bases outside the gene matches. The CDR3 region has the DNA TGTGCCAGCAGGGGTGAGGGGGCCTATGGCTACACCTTC. Protein: CASRGEGAYGYTF.

This clonotype was observed at least ten times. The chain joins TRBV20-1 to TRBJ2-3, with D possibly matching TRBD2 (5 bases). Trimming left V 6 bases short and J 4 bases short, with 17 bases between. Germline CDR1 reads DFQATT; CDR2 reads SNEGSKA (reference sequence). The CDR3 is 14 amino acids. The CDR3 is CSAYPPEVADTQYF. CDR3 in DNA: TGCAGTGCGTACCCTCCGGAGGTCGCAGATACGCAGTATTTT.

This clonotype appeared a few times. This chain uses TRBV12-3 or TRBV12-4 with TRBJ1-1; TRBD1 matches at 8 bases. After removal of 4 bases from V and 7 bases from J, the junction contained 5 bases not matched to a gene. The CDR3 is 13 amino acids. DNA for the CDR3: TGTGCCAGCAGTTCTACCGGGACAGGTGAAGCTTTCTTT. Translated: CASSSTGTGEAFF.

This clonotype was seen many times. The chain recombines TRBV20-1 with TRBJ2-3; 12 bases are a match to TRBD2. The CDR3 is made up of 17 amino acids. CDR1 is DFQATT and CDR2 is SNEGSKA in the germline V gene (reference sequence). With 3 bases clipped from V and 0 bases from J, the junction kept 7 bases outside the gene matches. The CDR3 spells CSASLLAGGLSTDTQYF. The CDR3 nucleotides are TGCAGTGCTAGTTTACTAGCGGGGGGCCTCAGCACAGATACGCAGTATTTT.

As regards this clonotype: The junction departs from the called germline gene at one end, perhaps through a read error. V usage is TRBV12-3 or TRBV12-4 and J usage is TRBJ2-3; D unclear. The CDR3 spans 11 residues. The CDR3, as DNA: TGTGCCAACAGTTTTTGGGATACGCAGTATTTT. This encodes CANSFWDTQYF.

V and J are TRBV6-2 or TRBV6-3 and TRBJ2-2; 7 bases fit TRBD2. V lost 2 bases, J lost 5 bases, and 8 bases stayed unmatched. This CDR3 is 16 amino acids long. The V gene's germline CDR1 is MNHEY and CDR2 SVGEGT. The CDR3 DNA follows: TGTGCCAGCAGTTACGATGCGGGAGTTCGGACCGGGGAGCTGTTTTTT. Its protein product is CASSYDAGVRTGELFF.

The chain uses TRBV4-3 and TRBJ2-7; a weak D match, TRBD1 (6 bases). V lost 6 bases and J lost 0, with 15 bases in between. This CDR3 contains 15 residues. CDR1 LGHNA and CDR2 YSLEER come from the germline V gene. CDR3 sequence reads: CASSKTEDSSYEQYF. In DNA, the CDR3 is TGCGCCAGCAGTAAGACTGAGGACAGCTCCTACGAGCAGTACTTC.

Ten or more counts support this clonotype. This chain uses TRBV20-1 with TRBJ2-3; 9 nucleotides align to TRBD2. Germline V gives CDR1 DFQATT, CDR2 SNEGSKA (reference sequence). V was clipped by 0 bases and J by 2 bases; unmatched bases: 6. The CDR3 extends over 16 amino acids. The CDR3 region has the DNA TGCAGTGCTAGAGATAGGCTAGCGGGGTTCACAGATACGCAGTATTTT. Translating gives CSARDRLAGFTDTQYF.

This clonotype was counted ten times or more. V gene TRBV6-1 combines with J gene TRBJ2-1, with TRBD1 as a possible D gene (6 bases). The V gene's germline CDR1 is MNHNS and CDR2 SASEGT. The V end lost 3 bases, the J end lost 0 bases, and 6 bases lay between the germline ends. This CDR3 contains 14 residues. The CDR3 region has the DNA TGTGCCAGCAGTGACAGGGGCTCCTACAATGAGCAGTTCTTC. Translation: CASSDRGSYNEQFF.

This chain uses TRBV20-1 with TRBJ1-1; D unresolved. CDR1 and CDR2 (germline): DFQATT, SNEGSKA (reference sequence). V shed 1 base and J shed 4 bases, with 16 bases lying between them. This CDR3 contains 15 residues. The CDR3 coding sequence is TGCAGTGCTAGAGCCGCCTCCGGGAGCGGCACTGAAGCTTTCTTT. Protein sequence: CSARAASGSGTEAFF.

The chain joins TRBV4-3 to TRBJ2-5, with 13 positions matching TRBD2. The J segment lost 3 bases and the V segment lost 1 base, leaving 5 bases of the junction unmatched. Germline V gene data show CDR1 as LGHNA and CDR2 as YSLEER. The CDR3 is 17 residues long. The DNA for the CDR3 is TGCGCCAGCAGCCAAGGACTAGCGGGGGGATGTGAAGAGACCCAGTACTTC. Its translation is CASSQGLAGGCEETQYF.